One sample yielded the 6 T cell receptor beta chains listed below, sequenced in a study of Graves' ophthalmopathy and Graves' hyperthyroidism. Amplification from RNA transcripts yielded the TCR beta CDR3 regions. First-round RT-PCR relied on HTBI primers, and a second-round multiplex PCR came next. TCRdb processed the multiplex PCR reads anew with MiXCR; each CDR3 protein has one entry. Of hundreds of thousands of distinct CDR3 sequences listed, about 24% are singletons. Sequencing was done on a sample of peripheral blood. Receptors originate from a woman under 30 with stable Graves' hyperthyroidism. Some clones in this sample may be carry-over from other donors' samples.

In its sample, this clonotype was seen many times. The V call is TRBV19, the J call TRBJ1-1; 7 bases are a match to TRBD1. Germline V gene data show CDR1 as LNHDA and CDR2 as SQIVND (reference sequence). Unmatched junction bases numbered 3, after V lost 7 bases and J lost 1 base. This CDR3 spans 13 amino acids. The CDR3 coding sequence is TGTGCCAGTATGGACAGGCGGAACACTGAAGCTTTCTTT. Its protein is CASMDRRNTEAFF.

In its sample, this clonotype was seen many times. CDR3: CAWGDGMNTEAFF. For the CDR3, the DNA is TGTGCCTGGGGGGACGGAATGAACACTGAAGCTTTCTTT. The chain carries TRBV30 and TRBJ1-1; the D gene is possibly TRBD1 (5 bases). Per the germline V gene, CDR1 is GTSNPN and CDR2 is SVGIG (reference sequence). Trimming removed 5 bases at V and 0 bases at J, with 10 bases between. This CDR3 has 13 residues. Drawing the rest from reference TRBV30 and TRBJ1-1, the complete variable domain is SQTIHQWPATLVQPVGSPLSLECTVEGTSNPNLYWYRQAAGRGLQLLFYSVGIGQISSEVPQNLSASRPQDRQFILSSKKLLLSDSGFYLCAWGDGMNTEAFFGQGTRLTVV.

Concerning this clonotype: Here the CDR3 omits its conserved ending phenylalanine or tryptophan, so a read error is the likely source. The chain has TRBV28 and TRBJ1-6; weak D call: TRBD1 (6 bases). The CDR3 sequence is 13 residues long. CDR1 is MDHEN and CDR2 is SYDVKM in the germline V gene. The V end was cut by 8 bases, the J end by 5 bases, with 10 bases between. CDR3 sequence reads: CASGSGDNSPLHS. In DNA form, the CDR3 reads TGTGCCAGCGGGTCAGGGGATAATTCACCCCTCCACTCT.

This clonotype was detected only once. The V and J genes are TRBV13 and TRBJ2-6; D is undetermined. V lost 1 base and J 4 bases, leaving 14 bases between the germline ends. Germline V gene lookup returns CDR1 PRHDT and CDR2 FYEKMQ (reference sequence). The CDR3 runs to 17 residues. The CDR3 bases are TGTGCCAGCAGCTTAGCTAACGACGGGCGAGGGGCCAACGTCCTGACTTTC. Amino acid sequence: CASSLANDGRGANVLTF.

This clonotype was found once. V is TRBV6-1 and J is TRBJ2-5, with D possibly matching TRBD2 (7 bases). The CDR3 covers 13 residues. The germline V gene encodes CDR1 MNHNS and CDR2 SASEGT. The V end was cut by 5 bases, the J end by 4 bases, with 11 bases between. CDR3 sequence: CASSRGARETQYF. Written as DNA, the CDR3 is TGTGCCAGCAGTCGGGGGGCCCGAGAGACCCAGTACTTC.

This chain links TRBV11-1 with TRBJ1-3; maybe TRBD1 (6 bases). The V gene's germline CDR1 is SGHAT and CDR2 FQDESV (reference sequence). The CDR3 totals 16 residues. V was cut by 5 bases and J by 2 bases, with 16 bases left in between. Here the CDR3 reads CASSAGQGKAGNTIYF. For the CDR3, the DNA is TGTGCCAGCAGCGCCGGGCAGGGGAAGGCTGGAAACACCATATATTTT.